The clone carrying this TCR beta chain was recorded many times. Molecules of cDNA were individually given unique molecular identifiers that were attached to them. TCRdb passed the 5' RACE reads through MiXCR, listing each CDR3 protein once. The sample yields about 33,000 distinct CDR3 sequences, around 5.8% seen once. The entry originates in a study of early T cells in non-severe SARS-CoV-2 infection. As for the study in general: Sequencing used unsorted whole-blood bulk RNA, so chains lack pairing.

This CDR3 comprises 15 residues. V lost 6 bases and J lost 4; bases outside the gene matches: 9. The chain joins TRBV12-3 or TRBV12-4 to TRBJ2-5, with TRBD1 identical over 9 bases. The sequenced material came from whole blood. This clonotype was obtained from an adult who was a healthcare worker with PCR-confirmed SARS-CoV-2 infection or an uninfected control (not recorded which). The CDR3 protein is CASRGTGLGRETQYF. The DNA of the CDR3 is TGTGCCAGCAGGGGGACAGGGCTCGGACGAGAGACCCAGTACTTC.